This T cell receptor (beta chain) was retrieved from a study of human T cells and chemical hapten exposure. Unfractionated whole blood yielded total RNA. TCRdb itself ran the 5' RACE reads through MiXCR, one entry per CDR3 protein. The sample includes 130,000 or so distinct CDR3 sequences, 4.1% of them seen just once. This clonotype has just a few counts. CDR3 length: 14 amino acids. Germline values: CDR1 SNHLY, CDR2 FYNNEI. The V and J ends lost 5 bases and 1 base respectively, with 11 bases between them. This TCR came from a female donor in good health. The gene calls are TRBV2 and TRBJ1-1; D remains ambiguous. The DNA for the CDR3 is TGTGCCAGCAGTCCCCGTGAGGGGAACACTGAAGCTTTCTTT. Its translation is CASSPREGNTEAFF.